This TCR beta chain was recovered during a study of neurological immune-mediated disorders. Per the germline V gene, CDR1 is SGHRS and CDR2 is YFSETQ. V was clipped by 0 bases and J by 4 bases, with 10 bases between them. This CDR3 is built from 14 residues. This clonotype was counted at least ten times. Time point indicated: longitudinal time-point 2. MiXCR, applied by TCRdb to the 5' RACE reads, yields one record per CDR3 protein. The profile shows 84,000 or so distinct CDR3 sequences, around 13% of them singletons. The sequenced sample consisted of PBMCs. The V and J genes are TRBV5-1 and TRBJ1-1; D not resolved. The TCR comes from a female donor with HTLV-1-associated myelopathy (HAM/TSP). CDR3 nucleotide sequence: TGCGCCAGCAGCTTGGGATCAGGTATCACTGAAGCTTTCTTT. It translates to CASSLGSGITEAFF.